Sequencing of this T cell receptor beta chain was carried out in a study of control samples from healthy donors and cancer patients. Data came from immunoSEQ multiplex PCR; TCRdb stores just in-frame clones and leaves some out. The profile shows 130,000 or so clones, approximately 92% of them singletons. The TCR was taken from a man aged 18 to 29 in good health. Sequenced sample: blood.

DNA for the CDR3: TGTGCCAGCAGCCAAGAGCTCCTAGCAGATACGCAGTATTTT. Amino acid sequence: CASSQELLADTQYF. The V gene is TRBV3-1 (or the pseudogene TRBV3-2), the J gene TRBJ2-3, with D unclear. In germline, CDR1 is LGHDT, CDR2 YNNKEL (reference sequence). This CDR3 spans 14 amino acids. Between the trimmed V and J ends, which lost 0 bases and 4 bases, there was a span of 8 bases.